One and the same sample provided the 26 T cell receptor beta chains below, sequenced in a study of naive and memory T cell subsets. No antigen is known for these receptors. Regarding the study as a whole: Possibly reflecting memory cells re-expressing CD45RA, a few larger clonotypes occurred in naive repertoires, especially CD8.

The beta constant-region primer was an equimolar mix of two oligonucleotides covering TRBC1 and TRBC2. Four rounds of PCR amplified the ligated cDNA using nested alpha and beta constant-region primers plus SP2. TCRdb ran MiXCR on the UMI-ligation and nested PCR reads and lists one entry per CDR3 protein. The sample includes fewer than 150,000 distinct CDR3 sequences, 15% to 25% seen only once; the top ten take around 0.63%. The sample consisted of naive CD8+ T cells from blood. The receptors here all came from a human donor in good health.

In its sample, this clonotype was seen a few times. This CDR3 is CASSFFRGGDNSPLHF. For the CDR3, the DNA is TGTGCCAGCAGTTTTTTCAGGGGAGGTGATAATTCACCCCTCCACTTT. The chain carries TRBV12-3 or TRBV12-4 and TRBJ1-6; the D gene is possibly TRBD1 (6 bases). V was cut by 3 bases and J by 5 bases, with 14 bases left in between. This CDR3 is 16 amino acids long.

This clonotype was found a few times. The CDR3 protein is CASREDRGFGDTQYF. Written as DNA, the CDR3 is TGTGCCAGCAGGGAGGACAGGGGATTTGGAGATACGCAGTATTTT. This sequence joins TRBV28 and TRBJ2-3, with TRBD1 matching over 9 bases. Germline V gene sequence: CDR1 MDHEN, CDR2 SYDVKM. Germline trimming cut 6 bases from V and 5 bases from J; bases unmatched to any gene: 9. The CDR3 consists of 15 residues.

This clonotype turned up a few times. The V and J genes are TRBV5-4 and TRBJ1-2, with D perhaps matching TRBD1 (5 bases). The CDR3 contains 14 residues. The ends were cut back, 0 bases at V and 14 bases at J, with 20 bases in the middle. Germline values: CDR1 SGHNT, CDR2 YYREEE (reference sequence). CDR3 region: CASSLVETVYEGTF. The DNA for the CDR3 is TGTGCCAGCAGCTTGGTAGAGACCGTCTATGAGGGGACCTTC.

This clonotype was counted a few times. V is TRBV27 and J is TRBJ2-1; 8 positions match TRBD1. The CDR3 is 14 amino acids. From germline, CDR1 is MNHEY and CDR2 SMNVEV (reference sequence). Trimming at V came to 1 base and at J to 5 bases, leaving 1 base not matched to a gene. CDR3 sequence reads: CASSLWTGNNEQFF. The CDR3 nucleotides read TGTGCCAGCAGTTTATGGACAGGGAACAATGAGCAGTTCTTC.

This clonotype was detected a few times. This chain joins TRBV18 and TRBJ1-2, with D possibly matching TRBD1 (5 bases). V was trimmed by 2 bases and J by 6 bases, leaving 13 bases between them. There are 14 residues in the CDR3. Germline CDR1 KGHSH, CDR2 LQKENI. In nucleotides, the CDR3 is TGTGCCAGCTCACCAACAGGAAATTCAGATGGCTACACCTTC. Protein sequence: CASSPTGNSDGYTF.

This clonotype came up a few times. The V and J genes are TRBV28 and TRBJ1-5; weak D call: TRBD1 (6 bases). V gave up 2 bases and J gave up 2 bases, with 10 bases separating them. The CDR3 runs to 15 residues. Germline-derived CDR1 and CDR2 are MDHEN and SYDVKM. For the CDR3, the DNA is TGTGCCAGCAGTTTAGCGGGGGGCGGCAATCAGCCCCAGCATTTT. Amino acids: CASSLAGGGNQPQHF. Full variable domain (remainder filled in from reference TRBV28 and TRBJ1-5): DVKVTQSSRYLVKRTGEKVFLECVQDMDHENMFWYRQDPGLGLRLIYFSYDVKMKEKGDIPEGYSVSREKKERFSLILESASTNQTSMYLCASSLAGGGNQPQHFGDGTRLSIL.

The chain links TRBV12-3 or TRBV12-4 to TRBJ1-2; 8 positions agree with TRBD1. This CDR3 spans 15 amino acids. With V trimmed by 5 bases and J by 1 base, 6 bases remained unmatched. The CDR3 DNA is TGTGCCAGCAGTCTCGGACAGGGCGGTAACTATGGCTACACCTTC. As protein: CASSLGQGGNYGYTF.

V gene TRBV6-6 combines with J gene TRBJ2-1; D is uncertain. This CDR3 is 13 amino acids long. The germline gives CDR1 MNHNY, CDR2 SVGAGI (reference sequence). Deletions cut 2 bases from V and 4 bases from J, with 6 bases between. The CDR3 DNA follows: TGTGCCAGCAGTTACGACGGGTACAATGAGCAGTTCTTC. This codes for CASSYDGYNEQFF.

This chain connects TRBV12-3 or TRBV12-4 to TRBJ2-3; the match to TRBD2 covers 7 bases. J was trimmed by 6 bases and V by 3 bases; bases with no gene match: 6. The CDR3 is 14 residues long. This CDR3 reads CASSFRAGMDTQYF. The CDR3 DNA is TGTGCCAGCAGTTTTAGAGCGGGGATGGATACGCAGTATTTT.

This clonotype was picked up a small number of times. The chain uses TRBV11-2 and TRBJ2-3, with TRBD2 matching 7 bases. Trimming cost V 1 base and J 2 bases; bases outside gene matches: 15. The V gene's germline CDR1 is SGHAT and CDR2 FQNNGV. The CDR3 covers 19 residues. DNA for the CDR3: TGTGCCAGCAGCTTAGTTTCGCGGGAGTCCGCCTGGTCCACAGATACGCAGTATTTT. This codes for CASSLVSRESAWSTDTQYF.

This clonotype was seen more than once but under ten times. The chain links TRBV4-1 to TRBJ2-7; D not resolved. The CDR3 has 14 residues. The V gene's germline CDR1 is MGHRA and CDR2 YSYEKL. V was pared by 0 bases and J by 4 bases, with 10 bases between. The CDR3 coding sequence is TGCGCCAGCAGCCAAGATTTTCCGCGGTACGAGCAGTACTTC. It codes for CASSQDFPRYEQYF.

This clonotype appeared a single time. This CDR3 is CASSFTRDNTEAFF. Here the CDR3 DNA reads TGTGCCAGCAGCTTTACCCGGGACAACACTGAAGCTTTCTTT. This chain joins TRBV11-2 and TRBJ1-1; TRBD1 might be the D (5 bases). CDR3 size: 14 residues. The germline V gene encodes CDR1 SGHAT and CDR2 FQNNGV. Trimming shortened V by 3 bases and J by 2 bases, and 10 bases separated the two germline ends.

This clonotype was detected a few times. V gene TRBV4-3 combines with J gene TRBJ2-2; 10 positions agree with TRBD1. V dropped 4 bases and J dropped 6; count of bases not matched to a gene: 14. Germline assignment: CDR1 LGHNA and CDR2 YSLEER. This CDR3 contains 18 residues. CDR3 sequence: CASSPTFRDRGLSGELFF. The CDR3 bases are TGCGCCAGCAGCCCCACCTTCCGGGACAGGGGTCTCTCCGGGGAGCTGTTTTTT.

This chain joins TRBV5-4 and TRBJ2-5; no reliable D call. The CDR3 runs 16 residues. The V and J ends lost 2 bases and 2 bases respectively, with 16 bases between them. Per the germline V gene, CDR1 is SGHNT and CDR2 is YYREEE (reference sequence). Written as DNA, the CDR3 is TGTGCCAGCAGCTTACCTGAGGACCTGATACAAGAGACCCAGTACTTC. Translating it yields CASSLPEDLIQETQYF.

Only a few counts were recorded for this clonotype. The rearrangement links TRBV25-1 to TRBJ2-3; D is ambiguous. The germline V gene encodes CDR1 MGHDK and CDR2 SYGVNS. This CDR3 is built from 14 residues. V was trimmed by 1 base and J by 6 bases, leaving 11 bases between them. The CDR3 here is CASSELRMTDTQYF. CDR3 DNA: TGTGCCAGCAGTGAATTGCGGATGACGGATACGCAGTATTTT.

V and J are TRBV28 and TRBJ2-5; D perhaps matches TRBD2 (6 bases). Germline CDR1 MDHEN, CDR2 SYDVKM. Deletions cut 9 bases from V and 8 bases from J, with 16 bases between. There are 12 residues in the CDR3. Here the CDR3 DNA reads TGTGCCAGTAGCGGAGGGGCCAACACCCAGTACTTC. Translating it yields CASSGGANTQYF.

The CDR3 sequence: CASSYGQDNYGYTF. DNA for the CDR3: TGTGCCAGCAGCTATGGACAGGACAACTATGGCTACACCTTC. The J gene is TRBJ1-2, the V gene TRBV27, with 7 bases aligning to TRBD1. The length of the CDR3 is 14 residues. Germline trimming cut 6 bases from V and 2 bases from J; bases unmatched to any gene: 6. CDR1 and CDR2 from the germline V gene are MNHEY and SMNVEV (reference sequence).

The chain links TRBV6-5 to TRBJ1-6; D remains ambiguous. Germline V CDR1 and CDR2: MNHEY, SVGAGI. The germline V and J ends were trimmed by 0 bases and 16 bases, with 13 bases remaining between them. This CDR3 region has 13 residues. The CDR3 reads CASSYSNSGPLHF. The DNA for the CDR3 is TGTGCCAGCAGTTACTCGAATTCCGGGCCACTCCACTTT.

This rearrangement joins TRBV12-3 or TRBV12-4 to TRBJ2-1; TRBD1 matches at 7 bases. V lost 5 bases and J lost 7; bases outside the gene matches: 8. The CDR3 loop spans 14 amino acids. CDR3 residues: CASSNRQGLNEQFF. The DNA of the CDR3 is TGTGCCAGCAGTAATAGACAGGGCCTGAATGAGCAGTTCTTC.

The chain has TRBV27 and TRBJ2-2; a weak D match, TRBD1 (5 bases). V lost 3 bases, J lost 2 bases, and 10 bases lay in between. Germline lookup yields CDR1 MNHEY and CDR2 SMNVEV (reference sequence). The CDR3 extends over 15 amino acids. The DNA of the CDR3 is TGTGCCAGCAGTTTCGGCAGGGTAAACACCGGGGAGCTGTTTTTT. This sequence encodes CASSFGRVNTGELFF.

This clonotype was picked up a small number of times. The chain is built from TRBV27 and TRBJ2-3; D not resolved. Germline-derived CDR1 and CDR2 are MNHEY and SMNVEV (reference sequence). Trimming shortened V by 5 bases and J by 3 bases, and 6 bases separated the two germline ends. The CDR3 totals 12 residues. CDR3 protein: CASSQRTDTQYF. DNA of the CDR3: TGTGCCAGCAGTCAGAGAACAGATACGCAGTATTTT.

The chain joins TRBV28 to TRBJ2-3; 8 nucleotides match TRBD2. Germline V gene data show CDR1 as MDHEN and CDR2 as SYDVKM. The ends lost 4 bases at V and 4 bases at J; junction bases unmatched: 10. CDR3 length: 16 residues. The CDR3 sequence is CASSSKRGTRPDTQYF. The CDR3 coding sequence is TGTGCCAGCAGTTCCAAACGGGGGACTAGACCAGATACGCAGTATTTT.

The J gene is TRBJ2-1, the V gene TRBV20-1; the match to TRBD2 covers 13 bases. Germline trimming cut 4 bases from V and 8 bases from J; bases unmatched to any gene: 5. The CDR3 totals 14 residues. CDR1 and CDR2 (germline): DFQATT, SNEGSKA (reference sequence). The CDR3 is CSAIGTSGTDEQFF. In DNA, the CDR3 is TGCAGTGCTATCGGGACTAGCGGGACCGATGAGCAGTTCTTC.

V is TRBV7-9 and J is TRBJ2-1, with TRBD2 as a possible D gene (6 bases). The germline V gene encodes CDR1 SEHNR and CDR2 FQNEAQ (reference sequence). V was clipped by 3 bases and J by 9 bases, with 15 bases between them. The CDR3 contains 14 residues. The CDR3 nucleotides are TGTGCCAGCAGCTTGTCAAGGGTGGGGGGTGAGCAGTTCTTC. Amino acid sequence: CASSLSRVGGEQFF.

This clonotype came up a few times. The chain carries TRBV7-2 and TRBJ2-1; D ambiguous. Per germline, CDR1 SGHTA and CDR2 FQGNSA. This CDR3 is 12 amino acids long. V lost 5 bases to trimming and J lost 9 bases, with 11 bases between them. CDR3 bases: TGTGCCAGCAGCCCTAAGAGGAGTGAGCAGTTCTTC. It is translated as CASSPKRSEQFF.

The chain links TRBV4-2 to TRBJ2-3, with TRBD2 matching 9 bases. V shed 3 bases, J shed 11 bases, and the junction held 9 bases outside the gene matches. This CDR3 contains 14 residues. Germline CDR1 and CDR2: LGHNA and YNFKEQ. The CDR3 DNA follows: TGTGCCAGCAGCCAGGGTAGCGGGAGTTTAGAGCAGTATTTT. As protein: CASSQGSGSLEQYF.